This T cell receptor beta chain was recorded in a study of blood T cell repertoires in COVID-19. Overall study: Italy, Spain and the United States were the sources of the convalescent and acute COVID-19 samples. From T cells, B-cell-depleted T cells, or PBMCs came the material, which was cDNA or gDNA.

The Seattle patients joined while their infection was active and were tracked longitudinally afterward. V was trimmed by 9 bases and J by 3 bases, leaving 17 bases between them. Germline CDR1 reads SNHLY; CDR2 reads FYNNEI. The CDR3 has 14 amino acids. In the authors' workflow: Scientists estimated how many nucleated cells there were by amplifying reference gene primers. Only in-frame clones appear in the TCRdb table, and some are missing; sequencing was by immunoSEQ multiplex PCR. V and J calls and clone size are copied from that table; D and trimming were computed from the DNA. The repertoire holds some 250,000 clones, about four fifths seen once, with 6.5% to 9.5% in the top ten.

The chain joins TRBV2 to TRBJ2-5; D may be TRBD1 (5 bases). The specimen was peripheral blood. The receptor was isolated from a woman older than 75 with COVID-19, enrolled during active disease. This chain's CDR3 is CASKFQGFKETQYF. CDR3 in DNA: TGTGCCAGTAAATTCCAGGGTTTTAAAGAGACCCAGTACTTC.